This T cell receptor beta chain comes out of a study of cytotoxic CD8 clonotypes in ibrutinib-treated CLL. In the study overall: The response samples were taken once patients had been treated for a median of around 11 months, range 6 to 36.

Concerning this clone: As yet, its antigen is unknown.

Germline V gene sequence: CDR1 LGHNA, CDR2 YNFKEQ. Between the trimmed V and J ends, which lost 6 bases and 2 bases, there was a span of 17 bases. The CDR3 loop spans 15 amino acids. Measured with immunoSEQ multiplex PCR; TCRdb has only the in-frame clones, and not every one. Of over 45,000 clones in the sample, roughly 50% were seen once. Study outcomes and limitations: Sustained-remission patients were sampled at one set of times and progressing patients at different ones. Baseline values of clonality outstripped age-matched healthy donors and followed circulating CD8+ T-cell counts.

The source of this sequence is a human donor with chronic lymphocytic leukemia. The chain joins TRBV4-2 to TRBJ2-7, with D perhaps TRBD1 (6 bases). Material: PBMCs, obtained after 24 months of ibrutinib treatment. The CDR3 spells CASREGPTGTYEQYF. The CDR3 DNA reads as TGTGCCAGCAGGGAAGGGCCTACAGGGACCTACGAGCAGTACTTC.